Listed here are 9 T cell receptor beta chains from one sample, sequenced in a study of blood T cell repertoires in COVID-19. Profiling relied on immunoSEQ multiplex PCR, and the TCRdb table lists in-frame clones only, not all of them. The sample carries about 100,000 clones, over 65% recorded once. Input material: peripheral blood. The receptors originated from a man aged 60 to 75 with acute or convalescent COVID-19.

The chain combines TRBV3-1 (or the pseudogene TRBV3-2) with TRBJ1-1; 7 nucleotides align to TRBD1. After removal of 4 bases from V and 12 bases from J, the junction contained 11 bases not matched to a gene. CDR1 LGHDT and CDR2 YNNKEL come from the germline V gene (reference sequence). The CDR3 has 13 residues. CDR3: CASSPRQGLRSFF. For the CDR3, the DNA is TGTGCCAGCAGCCCCCGACAGGGTCTGCGCTCTTTCTTT.

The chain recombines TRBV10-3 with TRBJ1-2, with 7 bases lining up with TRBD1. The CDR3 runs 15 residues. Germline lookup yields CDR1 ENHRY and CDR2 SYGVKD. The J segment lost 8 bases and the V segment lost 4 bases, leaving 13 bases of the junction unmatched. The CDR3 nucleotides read TGTGCCATCAGTGTCTCCCCGGACAGGACGGGCGGCTACACCTTC. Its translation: CAISVSPDRTGGYTF.

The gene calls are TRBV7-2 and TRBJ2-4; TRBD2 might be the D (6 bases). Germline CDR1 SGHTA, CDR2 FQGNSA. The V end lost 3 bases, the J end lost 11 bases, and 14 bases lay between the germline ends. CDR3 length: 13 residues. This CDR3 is CASSFLRDGVQYF. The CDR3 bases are TGTGCCAGCAGCTTTCTGCGGGACGGGGTTCAGTACTTC. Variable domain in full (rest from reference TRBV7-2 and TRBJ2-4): GAGVSQSPSNKVTEKGKDVELRCDPISGHTALYWYRQSLGQGLEFLIYFQGNSAPDKSGLPSDRFSAERTGGSVSTLTIQRTQQEDSAVYLCASSFLRDGVQYFGAGTRLSVL.

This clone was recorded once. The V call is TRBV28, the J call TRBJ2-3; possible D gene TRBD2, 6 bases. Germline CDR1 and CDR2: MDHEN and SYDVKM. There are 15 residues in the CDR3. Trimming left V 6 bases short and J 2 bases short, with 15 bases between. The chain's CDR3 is CASSQSSGATDTQYF. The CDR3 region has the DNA TGTGCCAGCAGCCAGAGTAGCGGAGCCACAGATACGCAGTATTTT.

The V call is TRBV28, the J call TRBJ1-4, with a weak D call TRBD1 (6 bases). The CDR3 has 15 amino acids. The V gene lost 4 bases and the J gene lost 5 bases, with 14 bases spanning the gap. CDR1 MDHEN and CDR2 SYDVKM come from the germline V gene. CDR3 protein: CASSSPRTVNEKLFF. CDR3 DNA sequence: TGTGCCAGCAGTTCCCCTCGGACAGTGAATGAAAAACTGTTTTTT.

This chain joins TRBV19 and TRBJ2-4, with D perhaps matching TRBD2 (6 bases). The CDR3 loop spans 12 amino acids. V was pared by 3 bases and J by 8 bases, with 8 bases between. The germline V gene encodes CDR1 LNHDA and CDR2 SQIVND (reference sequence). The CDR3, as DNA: TGTGCCAGTAGTATCCAGCGGGACATTCAGTACTTC. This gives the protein CASSIQRDIQYF.

CDR3 in DNA: TGCGCCAGCAGTGACCCGTCGGGACAGTATCTCACAGATACGCAGTATTTT. Amino acid sequence: CASSDPSGQYLTDTQYF. This sequence joins TRBV10-2 and TRBJ2-3, with TRBD1 identical over 7 bases. J gave up 2 bases and V 3 bases, and 11 bases lay outside the gene matches. CDR1 and CDR2 from the germline V gene are WSHSY and SAAADI. The CDR3 consists of 17 residues.

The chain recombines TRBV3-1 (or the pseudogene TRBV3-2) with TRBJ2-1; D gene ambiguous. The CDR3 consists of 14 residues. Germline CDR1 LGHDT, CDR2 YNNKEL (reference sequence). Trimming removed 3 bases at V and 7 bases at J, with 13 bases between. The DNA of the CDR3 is TGTGCCAGCAGCCATAGTACAGAAGATAATGAGCAGTTCTTC. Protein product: CASSHSTEDNEQFF.

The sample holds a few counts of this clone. Here the CDR3 reads CASSRAGTEPNEKLFF. The CDR3 region has the DNA TGCGCCAGCAGCCGGGCGGGGACAGAACCTAATGAAAAACTGTTTTTT. This chain connects TRBV4-1 to TRBJ1-4; 7 bases map to TRBD1. The CDR3 runs 16 residues. Germline CDR1 and CDR2: MGHRA and YSYEKL. Trimming removed 4 bases from V and 3 bases from J; junction bases left unmatched: 8.